The next 14 T cell receptor beta chains were all read from a single sample in a study of blood T cell repertoires in COVID-19. Method: immunoSEQ multiplex PCR; TCRdb's copy keeps in-frame clones and lacks some. Here the sample spans 200,000 to 250,000 clones, around 80% being singletons. Sequenced sample: peripheral blood. The receptors derive from a man aged 50 or older with active or convalescent COVID-19.

This clone was detected only a few times. The chain combines TRBV4-1 with TRBJ1-2, with D tentatively TRBD1 (6 bases). Trimming shortened V by 2 bases and J by 2 bases, and 15 bases separated the two germline ends. Germline CDR1 and CDR2: MGHRA and YSYEKL. CDR3 length: 16 amino acids. The CDR3 DNA reads TGCGCCAGCAGCCAAACCGACGGACAGAACAACTATGGCTACACCTTC. The encoded protein is CASSQTDGQNNYGYTF.

The chain employs TRBV5-1 and TRBJ2-1; TRBD2 agrees at 13 bases. The CDR3 contains 16 residues. CDR1 is SGHRS, CDR2 YFSETQ, per germline. Germline trimming cut 4 bases from V and 6 bases from J; bases unmatched to any gene: 7. The CDR3 coding sequence is TGCGCCAGCAGCGCAACTAGCGGGAGGGGTCCCAATGAGCAGTTCTTC. Amino acid sequence: CASSATSGRGPNEQFF.

This chain connects TRBV4-1 to TRBJ1-5; 9 bases are shared with TRBD1. V gave up 5 bases and J gave up 0 bases; unmatched junction bases: 14. The CDR3 is 19 amino acids. Germline V gene data show CDR1 as MGHRA and CDR2 as YSYEKL. CDR3 loop: CASSGEPGQGPFSNQPQHF. CDR3 coding DNA: TGCGCCAGCAGCGGGGAACCGGGACAGGGCCCTTTTAGCAATCAGCCCCAGCATTTT.

V and J are TRBV5-1 and TRBJ1-5, with 9 bases fitting TRBD1. Losses at the gene ends were 4 bases for V and 6 bases for J; bases not matched to a gene: 20. Per the germline V gene, CDR1 is SGHRS and CDR2 is YFSETQ. This CDR3 is 19 amino acids long. For the CDR3, the DNA is TGCGCCAGCAGCCGATACCCGACAGGGGGAGGAAACGTAGGTCAGCCCCAGCATTTT. It is translated as CASSRYPTGGGNVGQPQHF.

This sequence joins TRBV2 and TRBJ2-2; TRBD1 aligns across 7 bases. The CDR3 spans 16 residues. Germline V gene sequence: CDR1 SNHLY, CDR2 FYNNEI. With V trimmed by 6 bases and J by 3 bases, 10 bases remained unmatched. For the CDR3, the DNA is TGTGCCAGCAGCCCACGACAGGGAGACGACACCGGGGAGCTGTTTTTT. It encodes CASSPRQGDDTGELFF.

DNA for the CDR3: TGTGCCAGCAGTCGAAGACTAGCGGGAACGGTGTACAATGAGCAGTTCTTC. Translated, it gives CASSRRLAGTVYNEQFF. This sequence joins TRBV28 and TRBJ2-1; TRBD2 matches at 11 bases. J gave up 4 bases and V 5 bases, and 10 bases lay outside the gene matches. Germline values: CDR1 MDHEN, CDR2 SYDVKM. The CDR3 contains 17 residues.

The V gene is TRBV5-6, the J gene TRBJ1-2; 7 bases agree with TRBD1. Germline-derived CDR1 and CDR2 are SGHDT and YYEEEE. There are 15 residues in the CDR3. J lost 4 bases, V lost 7 bases, and 13 bases had no gene match. CDR3 sequence (DNA): TGTGCCAGCCGAGCTTGGTTGTCAGGGGGCTATGGCTACACCTTC. Amino acids: CASRAWLSGGYGYTF.

V gene TRBV9 combines with J gene TRBJ1-1; D may be TRBD1 (5 bases). The CDR3 consists of 14 residues. V lost 3 bases, J lost 0 bases, and 9 bases lay in between. The germline gives CDR1 SGDLS, CDR2 YYNGEE. The DNA for the CDR3 is TGTGCCAGCAGCGCCCAGGGATTGAACACTGAAGCTTTCTTT. Translation gives CASSAQGLNTEAFF. Drawing the rest from reference TRBV9 and TRBJ1-1, the complete variable domain is DSGVTQTPKHLITATGQRVTLRCSPRSGDLSVYWYQQSLDQGLQFLIQYYNGEERAKGNILERFSAQQFPDLHSELNLSSLELGDSALYFCASSAQGLNTEAFFGQGTRLTVV.

The chain carries TRBV11-1 and TRBJ2-3; D might be TRBD1 (5 bases). V was shortened by 2 bases and J by 2 bases, with 8 bases between the two germline ends. Germline CDR1 is SGHAT and CDR2 is FQDESV (reference sequence). The CDR3 has 14 residues. The CDR3 loop reads CASSLTGYTDTQYF. As DNA, the CDR3 is TGTGCCAGCAGCTTAACAGGCTACACAGATACGCAGTATTTT.

This rearrangement joins TRBV5-6 to TRBJ1-5; 7 positions agree with TRBD1. The germline V gene has CDR1 SGHDT and CDR2 YYEEEE. The V and J ends lost 1 base and 3 bases, in that order; junction bases with no gene match: 4. This CDR3 is 15 amino acids long. CDR3 nucleotide sequence: TGTGCCAGCAGCTTGTTTACAGGGGACAATCAGCCCCAGCATTTT. Its translation is CASSLFTGDNQPQHF.

The V call is TRBV6-2 or TRBV6-3, the J call TRBJ2-1; 7 nucleotides align to TRBD2. CDR3 size: 14 residues. The junction had 6 bases not matched to a gene; V was cut back by 3 bases and J by 7 bases. Germline CDR1 is MNHEY and CDR2 is SVGEGT. The CDR3 sequence: CASSYGREINEQFF. The CDR3 DNA follows: TGTGCCAGCAGTTATGGGCGGGAGATTAATGAGCAGTTCTTC.

This chain uses TRBV28 with TRBJ1-5; possible D gene TRBD1, 6 bases. CDR1 is MDHEN and CDR2 is SYDVKM in the germline V gene. Trimming cost V 7 bases and J 5 bases, with 9 bases left between them. The CDR3 is made up of 12 amino acids. The CDR3 is CASKGVDQPQHF. In DNA, the CDR3 is TGTGCCAGCAAGGGGGTGGATCAGCCCCAGCATTTT.

J is TRBJ2-1 and V is TRBV6-2 or TRBV6-3; 9 positions match TRBD1. With 2 bases clipped from V and 4 bases from J, the junction kept 6 bases outside the gene matches. This CDR3 comprises 16 residues. CDR1 is MNHEY, CDR2 SVGEGT, per germline. The CDR3 sequence: CASSYGRDRAYNEQFF. The CDR3 coding sequence is TGTGCCAGCAGTTACGGGAGGGACAGGGCTTACAATGAGCAGTTCTTC.

CDR3 protein: CASSPRRGGERGTDTQYF. CDR3 coding DNA: TGTGCCAGCAGCCCGAGGCGGGGGGGCGAGAGGGGCACAGATACGCAGTATTTT. This chain links TRBV4-2 with TRBJ2-3; TRBD2 matches at 9 bases. Germline lookup yields CDR1 LGHNA and CDR2 YNFKEQ. V shed 4 bases and J 1 base; nucleotides not matched to a gene: 12. The length of the CDR3 is 18 residues.